This TCR beta chain was identified in a study of T cells after yellow fever vaccination. Regarding the study as a whole: Bulk-population clonotypes that are abundant could appear as contaminants in FACS-sorted repertoires. Once the booster was given, most primary-vaccination clones reappeared, at roughly 96% for CD4 and 88% for CD8.

The authors made TCR cDNA by 5'RACE template switching, adding a universal primer site and UMIs. TCRdb re-derived calls from the 5' RACE reads in MiXCR, one entry per CDR3 protein. The sample has some 390,000 distinct CDR3 sequences; around 6.4% are singletons. This clonotype has ten or more counts. Its specificity is not known. The CDR3 loop spans 12 amino acids. Trimming removed 10 bases from V and 5 bases from J, with 12 bases in between. Looked up from germline, CDR1 is SEHNR and CDR2 is FQNEAQ (reference sequence). This receptor was obtained from a man under 40 who received the YFV17D yellow fever vaccine. This sequence joins TRBV7-9 and TRBJ2-1; D gene uncertain. Specimen: PBMCs, collected 5 days after the yellow fever booster vaccination. In DNA form, the CDR3 reads TGTGCCAATACTAAGCCCGACAATGAGCAGTTCTTC. It specifies CANTKPDNEQFF.